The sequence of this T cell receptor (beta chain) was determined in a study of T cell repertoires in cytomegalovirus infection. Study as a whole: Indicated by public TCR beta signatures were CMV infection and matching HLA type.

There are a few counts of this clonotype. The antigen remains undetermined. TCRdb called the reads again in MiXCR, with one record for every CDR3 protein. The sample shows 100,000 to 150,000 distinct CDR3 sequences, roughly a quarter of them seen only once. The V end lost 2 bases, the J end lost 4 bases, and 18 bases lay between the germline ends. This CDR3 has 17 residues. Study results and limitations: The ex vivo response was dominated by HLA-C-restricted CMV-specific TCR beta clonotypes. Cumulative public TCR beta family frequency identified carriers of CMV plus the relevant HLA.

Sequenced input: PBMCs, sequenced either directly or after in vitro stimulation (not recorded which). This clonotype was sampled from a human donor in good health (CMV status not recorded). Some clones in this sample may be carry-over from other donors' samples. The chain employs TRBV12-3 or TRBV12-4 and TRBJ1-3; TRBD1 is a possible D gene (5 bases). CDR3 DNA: TGTGCCAGCAGTTTAAGAACTGGGACGGCGCTGGGAAACACCATATATTTT. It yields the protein CASSLRTGTALGNTIYF.